This entry concerns a single T cell receptor (beta chain). These data are taken from a study of control samples from healthy donors and cancer patients. V was shortened by 5 bases and J by 7 bases, with 12 bases between the two germline ends. CDR1 is MGHRA and CDR2 is YSYEKL in the germline V gene. The CDR3 is 13 amino acids. Only in-frame clones appear in the TCRdb table, and some are missing; sequencing was by immunoSEQ multiplex PCR. The data show about 70,000 clones, 75% to 90% seen once. The genes are TRBV4-1 and TRBJ2-1; no reliable D call. The specimen sequenced was blood. This TCR came from a man aged 50 to 59 in good health. The CDR3 DNA sequence: TGCGCCAGCAGCATACGGATAGGTAATGAGCAGTTCTTC. Its protein is CASSIRIGNEQFF.